This T cell receptor (beta chain) appears in the sequencing data of a study of CD8+ T cells in alopecia areata. Whole-study results and caveats: Sequenced scalp T cells also include alphabeta T cells resident in normal skin. Compared with mice, patients displayed less clear TCR sharing, possibly for HLA-related reasons. Affected scalp, especially in alopecia totalis/universalis, had a higher clonality than normal scalp did.

PBMCs were stained for CD3, CD4 and CD8, and CD4+ and CD8+ T cells were sorted. About this clone: What it binds is unknown.

Reverse transcribed after extraction, RNA yielded cDNA as the sequencing template. Some clones are missing from TCRdb's copy, which holds only in-frame ones; the method was immunoSEQ multiplex PCR. The top ten hold 20% to 25% of the sample, which has about 110,000 clones, 55% to 75% seen once. The trim removed 5 bases at V and 1 base at J, leaving 5 bases unmatched. The CDR3 consists of 15 residues. Germline-derived CDR1 and CDR2 are MNHNY and SVGAGI (reference sequence). The sequenced material came from CD8+ T cells sorted from blood. The chain couples TRBV6-6 to TRBJ2-3; 8 positions match TRBD2. This sequence originates from a human donor in good health. In DNA, the CDR3 is TGTGCCAGCAGTCGGGAGGGAGGTGGCACAGATACGCAGTATTTT. Protein sequence: CASSREGGGTDTQYF.